Each of the 8 T cell receptor beta chains below was sequenced from the same sample in a study of OX40 agonist ivuxolimab in advanced cancers. TCRdb's table, derived via immunoSEQ multiplex PCR, lists solely in-frame clones and lacks some. The sample includes 60,000 to 70,000 clones, less than 90% seen only once; the top ten take around 0.6%. The sample here was CD4+ or CD8+ T cells sorted from blood, taken in a trial of the OX40 agonist ivuxolimab. The receptors shown here come from an adult with an advanced solid tumor such as melanoma, head and neck, liver or kidney cancer.

V usage is TRBV5-5 and J usage is TRBJ1-2, with D possibly matching TRBD1 (5 bases). Trimming removed 0 bases from V and 0 bases from J, with 9 bases in between. Germline loops: CDR1 SGHKS, CDR2 YYEKEE (reference sequence). This CDR3 is 15 amino acids long. This CDR3 reads CASSLGGKSNYGYTF. DNA of the CDR3: TGTGCCAGCAGCTTGGGGGGGAAATCTAACTATGGCTACACCTTC.

The V gene is TRBV11-1, the J gene TRBJ1-2; 8 nucleotides match TRBD1. Per germline, CDR1 SGHAT and CDR2 FQDESV (reference sequence). V shed 0 bases and J 4 bases; nucleotides not matched to a gene: 4. The CDR3 consists of 15 residues. The CDR3 DNA reads as TGTGCCAGCAGCTTAGCCGGGACAGGCACCTATGGCTACACCTTC. Translated, it gives CASSLAGTGTYGYTF.

This clone was counted only a few times. The chain combines TRBV7-2 with TRBJ2-3, with D perhaps being TRBD1 or TRBD2 (5 bases each). Germline assignment: CDR1 SGHTA and CDR2 FQGNSA. The CDR3 loop spans 17 amino acids. V lost 1 base and J lost 6, with 20 bases in between. Here the CDR3 reads CASSLGQWDRPPDTQYF. CDR3 nucleotides: TGTGCCAGCAGCTTAGGACAGTGGGACCGCCCTCCCGATACGCAGTATTTT.

The chain carries TRBV6-6 and TRBJ2-6, with D possibly matching TRBD1 (5 bases). V dropped 6 bases and J dropped 0 bases, with 9 bases sitting between them. CDR3 length: 15 residues. In germline, CDR1 is MNHNY, CDR2 SVGAGI (reference sequence). In DNA, the CDR3 is TGTGCCAGCAGCCACAGGAGCTCTGGGGCCAACGTCCTGACTTTC. This sequence encodes CASSHRSSGANVLTF.

The chain carries TRBV7-2 and TRBJ1-1, with D unresolved. The CDR3 totals 13 residues. The V gene's germline CDR1 is SGHTA and CDR2 FQGNSA. The CDR3 is CVSSEHFNTEAFF. CDR3 nucleotides: TGTGTCTCGAGCGAGCACTTTAACACTGAAGCTTTCTTT. Variable domain in full (rest from reference TRBV7-2 and TRBJ1-1): GAGVSQSPSNKVTEKGKDVELRCDPISGHTALYWYRQSLGQGLEFLIYFQGNSAPDKSGLPSDRFSAERTGGSVSTLTIQRTQQEDSAVYLCVSSEHFNTEAFFGQGTRLTVV.

This sequence joins TRBV9 and TRBJ2-3; D is unresolved. The germline V gene has CDR1 SGDLS and CDR2 YYNGEE. V lost 4 bases, J lost 4 bases, and 10 bases lay in between. CDR3 size: 13 residues. CDR3 in DNA: TGTGCCAGCAGCACCCGATCCGCAGATACGCAGTATTTT. Amino acid sequence: CASSTRSADTQYF.

The V call is TRBV28, the J call TRBJ1-1; TRBD1 might be the D (5 bases). CDR1 MDHEN and CDR2 SYDVKM come from the germline V gene. The CDR3 runs to 12 residues. V lost 8 bases and J lost 9, with 16 bases in between. CDR3 nucleotide sequence: TGTGCCAGCTATTCAACAGGTTCTCAAGCTTTCTTT. Residues: CASYSTGSQAFF.

This chain uses TRBV7-2 with TRBJ2-5, with TRBD1 identical over 8 bases. V was pared by 7 bases and J by 4 bases, with 11 bases of the junction left unmatched. Per germline, CDR1 SGHTA and CDR2 FQGNSA. This CDR3 contains 15 residues. This CDR3 reads CASNHFGQGGETQYF. CDR3 nucleotide sequence: TGTGCCAGCAACCACTTTGGACAGGGTGGAGAGACCCAGTACTTC.